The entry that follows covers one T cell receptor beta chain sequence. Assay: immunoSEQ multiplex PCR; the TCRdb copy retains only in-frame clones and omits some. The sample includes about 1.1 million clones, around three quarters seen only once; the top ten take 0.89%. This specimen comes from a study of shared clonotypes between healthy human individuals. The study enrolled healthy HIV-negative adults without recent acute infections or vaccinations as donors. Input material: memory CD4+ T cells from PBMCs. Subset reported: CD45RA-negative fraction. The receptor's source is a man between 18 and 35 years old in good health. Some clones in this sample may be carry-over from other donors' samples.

CDR3 residues: CSVGFFGGELFF. The DNA for the CDR3 is TGCAGCGTTGGTTTCTTCGGCGGGGAGCTGTTTTTT. The genes are TRBV29-1 and TRBJ2-2, with unresolved D. The CDR3 is 12 amino acids. Trimming took off 4 bases at V and 7 bases at J, with 10 bases between the two ends. Germline V gene data show CDR1 as SQVTM and CDR2 as ANQGSEA.